This TCR beta chain stems from a study of control samples from healthy donors and cancer patients. The J segment lost 3 bases and the V segment lost 4 bases, leaving 11 bases of the junction unmatched. The CDR3 is made up of 17 amino acids. Germline lookup yields CDR1 MNHEY and CDR2 SVGEGT. The method was immunoSEQ multiplex PCR; TCRdb's version includes in-frame clones alone and lacks a portion of them. The data hold roughly 170,000 clones, with around 94% observed a single time. Sequencing was performed on blood. This sequence was found in a woman under 30 in good health. The rearrangement uses TRBV6-2 or TRBV6-3 and TRBJ2-2; TRBD1 matches at 7 bases. CDR3 amino acids: CASSSVLRQGYTGELFF. CDR3 sequence (DNA): TGTGCCAGCAGTTCCGTCCTCCGACAGGGATACACCGGGGAGCTGTTTTTT.